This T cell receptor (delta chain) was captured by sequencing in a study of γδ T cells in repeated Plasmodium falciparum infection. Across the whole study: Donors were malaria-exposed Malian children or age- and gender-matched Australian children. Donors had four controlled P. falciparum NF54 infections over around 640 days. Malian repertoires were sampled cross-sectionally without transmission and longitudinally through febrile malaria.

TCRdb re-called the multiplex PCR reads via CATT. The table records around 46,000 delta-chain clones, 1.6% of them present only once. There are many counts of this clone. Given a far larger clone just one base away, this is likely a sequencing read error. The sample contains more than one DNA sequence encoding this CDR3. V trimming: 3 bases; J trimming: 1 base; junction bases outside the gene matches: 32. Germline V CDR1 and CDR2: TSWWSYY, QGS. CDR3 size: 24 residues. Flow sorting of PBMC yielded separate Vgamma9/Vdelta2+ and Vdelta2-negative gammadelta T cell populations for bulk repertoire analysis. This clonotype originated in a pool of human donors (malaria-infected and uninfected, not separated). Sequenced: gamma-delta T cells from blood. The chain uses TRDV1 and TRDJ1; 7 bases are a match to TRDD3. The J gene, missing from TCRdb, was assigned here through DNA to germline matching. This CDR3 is CALGELEFYLFRGGIHHITDKLIF. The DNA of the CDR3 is TGTGCTCTTGGGGAGCTCGAGTTTTACCTGTTCAGAGGTGGGATACACCACATCACCGATAAACTCATCTTT.